This TCR beta chain originates from a study of OX40 agonist ivuxolimab in advanced cancers. Looking at the study overall: The diagnoses of dose-escalation patients were hepatocellular carcinoma, melanoma, renal cell or head and neck cancer.

Sequenced by immunoSEQ multiplex PCR; TCRdb stores in-frame clones only, minus some. The sample consists of tens of thousands of clones, 85% to 90% of them appearing once. The sequence derives from an adult with an advanced solid tumor such as melanoma, head and neck, liver or kidney cancer. The material sequenced was CD4+ or CD8+ T cells sorted from blood, taken in a trial of the OX40 agonist ivuxolimab.

The CDR3 region is CASRTGGLGETQYF. In DNA, the CDR3 is TGTGCCAGCAGAACAGGGGGCTTAGGGGAGACCCAGTACTTC. The chain combines TRBV27 with TRBJ2-5; 9 bases match TRBD1. The V and J ends lost 6 bases and 5 bases, in that order; junction bases with no gene match: 7. The CDR3 loop spans 14 amino acids. Germline CDR1 reads MNHEY; CDR2 reads SMNVEV (reference sequence).